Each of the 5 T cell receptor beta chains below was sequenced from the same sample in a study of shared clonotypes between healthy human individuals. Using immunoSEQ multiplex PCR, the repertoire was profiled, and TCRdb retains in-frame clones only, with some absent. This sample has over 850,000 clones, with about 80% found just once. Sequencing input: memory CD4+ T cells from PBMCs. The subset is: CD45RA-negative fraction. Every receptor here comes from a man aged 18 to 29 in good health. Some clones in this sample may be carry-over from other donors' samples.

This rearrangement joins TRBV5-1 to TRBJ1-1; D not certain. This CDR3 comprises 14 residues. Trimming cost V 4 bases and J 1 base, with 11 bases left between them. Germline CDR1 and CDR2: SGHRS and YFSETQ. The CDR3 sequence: CASSMARPNTEAFF. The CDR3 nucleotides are TGCGCCAGCAGCATGGCGCGTCCGAACACTGAAGCTTTCTTT.

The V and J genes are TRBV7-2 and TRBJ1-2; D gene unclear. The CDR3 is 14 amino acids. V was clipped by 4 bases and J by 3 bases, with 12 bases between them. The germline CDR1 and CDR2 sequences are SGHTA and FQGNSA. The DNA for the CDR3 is TGTGCCAGCAGCTCCCGTAATCGAGACTATGGCTACACCTTC. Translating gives CASSSRNRDYGYTF.

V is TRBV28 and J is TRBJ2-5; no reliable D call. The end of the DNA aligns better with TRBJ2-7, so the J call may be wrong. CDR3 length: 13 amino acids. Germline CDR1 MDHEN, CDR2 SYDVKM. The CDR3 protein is CASSLERPHEQYF. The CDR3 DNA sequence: TGTGCCAGCAGTTTAGAGAGGCCCCACGAGCAGTACTTC.

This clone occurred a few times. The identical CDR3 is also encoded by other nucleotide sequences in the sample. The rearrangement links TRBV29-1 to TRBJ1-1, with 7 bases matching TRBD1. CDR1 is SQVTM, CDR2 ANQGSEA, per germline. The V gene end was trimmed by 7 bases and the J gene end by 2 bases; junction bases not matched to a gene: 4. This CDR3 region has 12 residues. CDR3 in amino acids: CSANRGNTEAFF. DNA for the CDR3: TGCAGCGCAAACAGGGGAAACACTGAAGCTTTCTTT.

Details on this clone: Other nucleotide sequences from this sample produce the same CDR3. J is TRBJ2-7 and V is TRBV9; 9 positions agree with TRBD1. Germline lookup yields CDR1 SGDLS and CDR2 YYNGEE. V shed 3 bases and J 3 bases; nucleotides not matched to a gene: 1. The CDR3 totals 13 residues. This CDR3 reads CASSGGQGYEQYF. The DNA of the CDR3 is TGTGCCAGCAGCGGGGGACAGGGCTACGAGCAGTACTTC. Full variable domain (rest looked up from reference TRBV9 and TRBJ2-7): DSGVTQTPKHLITATGQRVTLRCSPRSGDLSVYWYQQSLDQGLQFLIQYYNGEERAKGNILERFSAQQFPDLHSELNLSSLELGDSALYFCASSGGQGYEQYFGPGTRLTVT.